The present TCR beta chain was sequenced within a study of blood T cell repertoires in COVID-19. Study-wide background: Acute and convalescent COVID-19 samples came from the United States, Italy and Spain.

About this clone: Distinct nucleotide sequences in the sample also encode this CDR3.

TCRdb's table, derived via immunoSEQ multiplex PCR, lists solely in-frame clones and lacks some. The sample carries about 230,000 clones, 84% recorded once. This CDR3 region has 15 residues. Per germline, CDR1 SGDLS and CDR2 YYNGEE. The V end lost 2 bases, the J end lost 0 bases, and 9 bases lay between the germline ends. Cohort 3 recovery required two negative PCRs, clearance, or symptom resolution. This sequence originates from a man aged 60 to 75 who had recovered from COVID-19. Sequenced input: PBMCs or T cells enriched from blood (not recorded which). This sequence joins TRBV9 and TRBJ1-5; no reliable D call. CDR3 nucleotides: TGTGCCAGCAGCGTTGGTGGAGATAGCAATCAGCCCCAGCATTTT. It is translated as CASSVGGDSNQPQHF.